These T cell receptor beta chains were read from a single sample in a study of blood T cell repertoires in COVID-19. Method: immunoSEQ multiplex PCR; TCRdb's copy keeps in-frame clones and lacks some. The data hold 650,000 to 800,000 clones, with about 90% observed a single time. The sample consisted of peripheral blood. Source of these receptors: a woman between 18 and 30 years old with acute or convalescent COVID-19. Both conserved end residues are part of each CDR3. A D gene is named only where the DNA matches it firmly. Size is omitted from some rows. Given values are once, few, many or a class for expanded clones.

cdr3_aa	cdr3_nt	clone_size	v_call	j_call	d_call
CASSQGRGGGYEQYF	TGCGCCAGCAGCCAGGGGAGAGGGGGGGGCTACGAGCAGTACTTC	-	TRBV4-3	TRBJ2-7	-
CASSFRQGARSGAFF	TGTGCCAGCAGTTTTAGGCAGGGGGCTAGGAGCGGAGCTTTCTTT	-	TRBV27	TRBJ1-1	TRBD1
CASSLKEWRGQNIQYF	TGTGCCAGCAGTTTAAAAGAGTGGCGCGGCCAAAACATTCAGTACTTC	-	TRBV28	TRBJ2-4	-
CASSWTGNSGNTIYF	TGTGCCAGCAGCTGGACGGGAAACTCTGGAAACACCATATATTTT	-	TRBV5-4	TRBJ1-3	-
CASSDPGQGIPNEQFF	TGTGCCAGCAGCGACCCGGGACAGGGGATCCCCAATGAGCAGTTCTTC	-	TRBV9	TRBJ2-1	TRBD1
CASSFGQTNEKLFF	TGTGCCAGCAGCTTTGGCCAAACTAATGAAAAACTGTTTTTT	-	TRBV7-2	TRBJ1-4	-
CASSHPDSSSPLHF	TGTGCCAGCAGCCACCCGGACAGCAGTTCACCCCTCCACTTT	-	TRBV3-1/TRBV3-2	TRBJ1-6	-
CASSPPGTGWNTIYF	TGTGCCAGCAGCCCCCCCGGGACAGGTTGGAACACCATATATTTT	-	TRBV11-2	TRBJ1-3	TRBD1
CAISESKGTGRGYTF	TGTGCCATCAGTGAGTCAAAGGGGACAGGTCGGGGCTACACCTTC	few	TRBV10-3	TRBJ1-2	TRBD1
CASSLNAGVNEQYF	TGCGCCAGCAGCTTGAATGCGGGGGTAAACGAGCAGTACTTC	-	TRBV5-1	TRBJ2-7	TRBD2
CASSAPGYGYTF	TGTGCCAGCAGTGCCCCAGGTTATGGCTACACCTTC	-	TRBV12-3/TRBV12-4	TRBJ1-2	-
CATSRDRRKGYTF	TGTGCCACCAGCAGAGATCGGAGAAAAGGCTACACCTTC	-	TRBV15	TRBJ1-2	-
CSVNGGVDEQYF	TGCAGCGTTAATGGGGGGGTCGACGAGCAGTACTTC	-	TRBV29-1	TRBJ2-7	TRBD2